A selection of T cell receptor beta chains follows, all from one sample in a study of beta chain features in type 1 diabetes. The assay was immunoSEQ multiplex PCR, and TCRdb's table has in-frame clones only and misses some. The sample consists of around 280,000 clones, roughly 8% of them appearing once. Sequences were obtained from central memory CD4+ T cells from blood. These TCRs come from a woman between 18 and 30 years old in good health. Each CDR3 is given with its conserved first and last residue. A D gene is named only where the DNA matches it firmly. Clone sizes are given selectively: once, few, many, or a class where the clone is expanded.

d_call clone_size j_call v_call cdr3_nt cdr3_aa
. . TRBJ1-1 TRBV20-1 TGCAGTGAGACCCCCCGGTGGGAAGCTTTCTTT CSETPRWEAFF
TRBD1 . TRBJ2-1 TRBV7-8 TGTGCCAGCAGCCCGGGGACAGCCTACAATGAGCAGTTCTTC CASSPGTAYNEQFF
. . TRBJ1-5 TRBV6-5 TGTGCCAGCAGCCTAGTTGTGGGAGGTTCTCAGCCCCAGCATTTT CASSLVVGGSQPQHF
TRBD1 . TRBJ1-1 TRBV19 TGTGCCATCGGGGAACGACAGGGTGAAGCTTTCTTT CAIGERQGEAFF
. . TRBJ2-5 TRBV7-2 TGTGCCAGCAGCTCGACAGGATTAGAGACCCAGTACTTC CASSSTGLETQYF
. few TRBJ1-1 TRBV5-1 TGCGCCAGCAGCTTGGACACGGAGACTGAAGCTTTCTTT CASSLDTETEAFF
. many TRBJ1-5 TRBV27 TGTGCCAGCAGCCGCCAGGGTAATCAGCCCCAGCATTTT CASSRQGNQPQHF
. few TRBJ1-5 TRBV28 TGTGCCAGCAGTTCGGCGGGCTCCAATCAGCCCCAGCATTTT CASSSAGSNQPQHF
. few TRBJ2-1 TRBV9 TGTGCCAGCAGCGTAGCTGGGACACGAGGGTACAATGAGCAGTTCTTC CASSVAGTRGYNEQFF
. few TRBJ2-1 TRBV5-4 TGTGCCAGCAGCGAGCCAGGAGCTTCGGGCTACAATGAGCAGTTCTTC CASSEPGASGYNEQFF
. . TRBJ1-1 TRBV6-6 TGTGCCAGCAGTGCATATTTTGAAGCTTTCTTT CASSAYFEAFF
. . TRBJ2-7 TRBV6-5 TGTGCCAGCAAAGGGGTAAACTACGAGCAGTACTTC CASKGVNYEQYF
. . TRBJ2-3 TRBV7-6 TGTGCCAGCAGCCAACAGCTTCCAGGCACAGATACGCAGTATTTT CASSQQLPGTDTQYF
. few TRBJ1-5 TRBV7-9 TGTGCCAGCAGCATTCACAGTGGTTGGGACAATCAGCCCCATCATTTT CASSIHSGWDNQPHHF
. . TRBJ2-1 TRBV7-9 TGTGCCAGCAGCCCCGGGCTGCGTGGCCCCTCCTCAAATGAGCAGTTCTTC CASSPGLRGPSSNEQFF
. few TRBJ2-5 TRBV12-5 TGTGCTAGTGGTTTGGGGACATTGGAGACCCAGTACTTC CASGLGTLETQYF
. . TRBJ2-5 TRBV2 TGTGCCAGCCGGGGACTTCAGTACCAAGAGACCCAGTACTTC CASRGLQYQETQYF
. . TRBJ1-2 TRBV6-1 TGTGCCAGCAACAGACAGCTTAACTATGGCTACACCTTC CASNRQLNYGYTF